The 22 T cell receptor beta chains below were found in one sample sequenced in a study of Graves' ophthalmopathy and Graves' hyperthyroidism. Amplification of TCR beta CDR3 regions used RNA transcripts. After a first-round RT-PCR with HTBI primers, a second-round multiplex PCR was run. TCRdb re-derived calls from the multiplex PCR reads in MiXCR, one entry per CDR3 protein. The table shows over 650,000 distinct CDR3 sequences, with about 41% occurring only once. Sequenced material: peripheral blood. These receptors were taken from an adult man with Graves' ophthalmopathy.

The chain is built from TRBV10-3 and TRBJ1-5; TRBD1 matches at 7 bases. Germline assignment: CDR1 ENHRY and CDR2 SYGVKD. The V and J ends lost 9 bases and 2 bases, in that order; junction bases with no gene match: 13. The CDR3 has 16 residues. The CDR3: CAIGQAGGEGNQPQHF. The CDR3, as DNA: TGTGCCATTGGACAGGCCGGGGGGGAAGGCAATCAGCCCCAGCATTTT.

The chain recombines TRBV5-6 with TRBJ1-2; unclear D gene. The CDR3 loop spans 15 amino acids. The germline CDR1 and CDR2 sequences are SGHDT and YYEEEE. The V and J ends lost 3 bases and 3 bases respectively, with 15 bases between them. The CDR3 sequence: CASSSYTGKDYGYTF. CDR3 DNA sequence: TGTGCCAGCAGCTCCTATACCGGGAAAGACTATGGCTACACCTTC.

There are many counts of this clonotype. The chain combines TRBV20-1 with TRBJ1-2, with D unresolved. Deletions cut 6 bases from V and 2 bases from J, with 16 bases between. The CDR3 is 14 residues long. Germline values: CDR1 DFQATT, CDR2 SNEGSKA (reference sequence). The CDR3 DNA reads TGCAGTGCACCTCCCCGCGGGGAAAACTATGGCTACACCTTC. Amino acids: CSAPPRGENYGYTF.

In this sample, this clonotype turned up many times. The J gene is TRBJ1-3, the V gene TRBV7-2; TRBD1 agrees at 7 bases. The CDR3 sequence is 14 residues long. The V gene end was trimmed by 1 base and the J gene end by 7 bases; junction bases not matched to a gene: 4. Looked up from germline, CDR1 is SGHTA and CDR2 is FQGNSA. CDR3 nucleotide sequence: TGTGCCAGCAGCTTAGGACAGGGAGTGAACACCATATATTTT. Its translation is CASSLGQGVNTIYF.

About this clonotype: This CDR3 is missing its conserved last phenylalanine or tryptophan, likely due to a read error. The V gene is TRBV20-1, the J gene TRBJ2-2; 10 bases align to TRBD2. CDR3 length: 15 residues. Germline V gives CDR1 DFQATT, CDR2 SNEGSKA (reference sequence). Trimming at V came to 4 bases and at J to 6 bases, leaving 8 bases not matched to a gene. The CDR3 nucleotides are TGCAGTGCTATTGGTCTAGCGGGAGACTCCGGGGAGCTGTTTTCT. Its protein is CSAIGLAGDSGELFS.

This clonotype turned up a few times. CDR3 bases: TGTGCCACCAGTGATTTTGGAGGGACAGATACGCAGTATTTT. This gives the protein CATSDFGGTDTQYF. V and J are TRBV24-1 and TRBJ2-3; a weak D match, TRBD2 (6 bases). CDR1 and CDR2 from the germline V gene are KGHDR and SFDVKD. The ends were cut back, 1 base at V and 3 bases at J, with 7 bases in the middle. The CDR3 totals 14 residues.

The rearrangement uses TRBV2 and TRBJ1-4, with unresolved D. This CDR3 contains 12 residues. The germline gives CDR1 SNHLY, CDR2 FYNNEI. Between the trimmed V and J ends, which lost 5 bases and 7 bases, there was a span of 8 bases. CDR3 coding DNA: TGTGCCAGCAGTTTCCCGACTGAAAAACTGTTTTTT. Amino acids: CASSFPTEKLFF.

To note about this clonotype: A much larger clone lies a single base off, so this may be a read error. The chain employs TRBV9 and TRBJ1-6; the D is unclear. The germline CDR1 and CDR2 sequences are SGDLS and YYNGEE. The length of the CDR3 is 15 residues. V was cut by 0 bases and J by 8 bases, with 12 bases left in between. CDR3 DNA: TGTGCCAGCAGCGTAGCTGACGGGTTTGATTCACCCCTCCACTTT. Residues: CASSVADGFDSPLHF.

V gene TRBV19 combines with J gene TRBJ2-5, with D tentatively TRBD2 (7 bases). Germline V CDR1 and CDR2: LNHDA, SQIVND (reference sequence). The CDR3 loop spans 14 amino acids. Trimming stripped 4 bases from V and 5 bases from J, with 14 bases between. This CDR3 reads CASSSGGHEETQYF. CDR3 nucleotides: TGTGCCAGTAGTAGCGGGGGCCATGAGGAGACCCAGTACTTC.

This clonotype was detected only a few times. This rearrangement joins TRBV5-1 to TRBJ2-7, with D unresolved. CDR3 length: 13 amino acids. CDR1 SGHRS and CDR2 YFSETQ come from the germline V gene. Trimming stripped 0 bases from V and 3 bases from J, with 7 bases between. The CDR3 here is CASSLDGDYEQYF. In DNA form, the CDR3 reads TGCGCCAGCAGCTTGGACGGAGACTACGAGCAGTACTTC.

This clonotype was observed a few times. The rearrangement links TRBV5-8 to TRBJ2-2, with 7 bases matching TRBD2. Germline loops: CDR1 SGHTS, CDR2 YDEGEE. V lost 0 bases and J lost 3; bases outside the gene matches: 5. CDR3 length: 16 amino acids. CDR3 sequence reads: CASSLVRGSHTGELFF. The CDR3 region has the DNA TGTGCCAGCAGCTTGGTGCGCGGGAGTCACACCGGGGAGCTGTTTTTT.

This clonotype was seen many times. The chain carries TRBV19 and TRBJ2-5; D is ambiguous. The V end lost 0 bases, the J end lost 4 bases, and 6 bases lay between the germline ends. The CDR3 is 13 residues long. CDR1 is LNHDA, CDR2 SQIVND, per germline (reference sequence). The CDR3 bases are TGTGCCAGTAGTATAGACCGGCTAGAGACCCAGTACTTC. Translated, it gives CASSIDRLETQYF. The full variable domain, in which reference TRBV19 and TRBJ2-5 provide the parts outside the CDR3, is DGGITQSPKYLFRKEGQNVTLSCEQNLNHDAMYWYRQDPGQGLRLIYYSQIVNDFQKGDIAEGYSVSREKKESFPLTVTSAQKNPTAFYLCASSIDRLETQYFGPGTRLLVL.

The table lists this clonotype with many counts. The gene calls are TRBV5-1 and TRBJ1-5; D not resolved. The V gene's germline CDR1 is SGHRS and CDR2 YFSETQ. The CDR3 runs 14 residues. With 0 bases removed from V and 7 bases from J, the gap between germline ends came to 11 bases. The CDR3 spells CASSLVSGGQPQHF. Written as DNA, the CDR3 is TGCGCCAGCAGCTTGGTGTCAGGAGGCCAGCCCCAGCATTTT.

This clonotype occurred many times. The chain combines TRBV9 with TRBJ2-2, with 9 bases matching TRBD2. The CDR3 loop spans 17 amino acids. CDR1 is SGDLS, CDR2 YYNGEE, per germline. The junction had 7 bases not matched to a gene; V was cut back by 2 bases and J by 2 bases. The DNA of the CDR3 is TGTGCCAGCAGCGTCGGTGGCGGGAGGGCCAACACCGGGGAGCTGTTTTTT. It encodes CASSVGGGRANTGELFF.

Many counts were recorded for this clonotype. The rearrangement links TRBV9 to TRBJ2-7; 15 bases align to TRBD2. In germline, CDR1 is SGDLS, CDR2 YYNGEE. J gave up 6 bases and V 3 bases, and 7 bases lay outside the gene matches. This CDR3 contains 16 residues. Written as DNA, the CDR3 is TGTGCCAGCAGCGACCCGAAGGGACTAGCGGGGGGCGAGCAGTACTTC. Residues: CASSDPKGLAGGEQYF.

There are many counts of this clonotype. The chain has TRBV9 and TRBJ1-1, with 8 bases that match TRBD1. Trimming cost V 3 bases and J 0 bases; bases outside gene matches: 4. The CDR3 spans 15 residues. CDR1 is SGDLS, CDR2 YYNGEE, per germline. The CDR3 coding sequence is TGTGCCAGCAGCGCAGGGGGCCCTATGAACACTGAAGCTTTCTTT. Encoded protein: CASSAGGPMNTEAFF.

This rearrangement joins TRBV29-1 to TRBJ1-2; no firm D call. The length of the CDR3 is 12 residues. Germline lookup yields CDR1 SQVTM and CDR2 ANQGSEA. Trimming took off 1 base at V and 6 bases at J, with 9 bases between the two ends. The CDR3, as DNA: TGCAGCGTTGAAGCTAGATACAATGGCTACACCTTC. This codes for CSVEARYNGYTF.

A few counts support this clonotype. This chain uses TRBV10-3 with TRBJ1-5; D ambiguous. The CDR3 contains 13 residues. Trimming shortened V by 10 bases and J by 7 bases, and 17 bases separated the two germline ends. From germline, CDR1 is ENHRY and CDR2 SYGVKD. Here the CDR3 DNA reads TGTGCCAGTAACAGTTACGGGAGACAGCCCCAGCATTTT. The encoded protein is CASNSYGRQPQHF.

About this clonotype: A single base separates this from a much larger clone, so it may be a read error. The V and J genes are TRBV2 and TRBJ1-4; tentative D call: TRBD1 (5 bases). Trimming took 6 bases from V and 7 from J, leaving 18 bases between them. Germline V gene sequence: CDR1 SNHLY, CDR2 FYNNEI. The length of the CDR3 is 15 residues. The chain's CDR3 is CASSPVPTVSEKLFF. The CDR3 DNA is TGTGCCAGCAGCCCAGTTCCGACAGTTTCTGAAAAACTGTTTTTT.

This chain uses TRBV25-1 with TRBJ1-2, with 7 nucleotides matching TRBD1. Looked up from germline, CDR1 is MGHDK and CDR2 is SYGVNS. The CDR3 runs to 13 residues. V lost 7 bases, J lost 1 base, and 3 bases stayed unmatched. DNA for the CDR3: TGTGCCAGCACATGGGACAGTAACTATGGCTACACCTTC. Encoded protein: CASTWDSNYGYTF.

This clonotype was seen at least ten times. This sequence joins TRBV5-1 and TRBJ1-3; D uncertain. Deletions cut 0 bases from V and 1 base from J, with 14 bases between. This CDR3 contains 17 residues. In germline, CDR1 is SGHRS, CDR2 YFSETQ. The CDR3 bases are TGCGCCAGCAGCTTGGAAGTCGGCGAACGATCTGGAAACACCATATATTTT. This sequence encodes CASSLEVGERSGNTIYF.

The sample holds many counts of this clonotype. CDR3 protein: CASSYRQGYEQYF. In nucleotides, the CDR3 is TGCGCCAGCAGCTATAGACAGGGCTACGAGCAGTACTTC. The chain combines TRBV5-1 with TRBJ2-7, with 7 positions matching TRBD1. Germline CDR1 is SGHRS and CDR2 is YFSETQ. The CDR3 consists of 13 residues. After removal of 3 bases from V and 3 bases from J, the junction contained 3 bases not matched to a gene.